Each of the 17 T cell receptor beta chains below was sequenced from the same sample in a study of cytomegalovirus exposure and HLA in healthy donors. Use of 60 Vbeta and 13 Jbeta primers characterized the PCR. Clones were read by immunoSEQ multiplex PCR, and TCRdb kept only the in-frame ones, dropping some. Of 150,000 to 200,000 clones in the sample, more than 75% are singletons; the top ten hold around 2.5%. The sequenced sample consisted of PBMCs. The receptors originated from a man aged 25 to 40 in good health and CMV-seropositive.

The chain links TRBV29-1 to TRBJ1-4, with D possibly being TRBD1 (5 bases). This CDR3 is built from 13 residues. V dropped 4 bases and J dropped 4 bases, with 10 bases sitting between them. Germline CDR1 reads SQVTM; CDR2 reads ANQGSEA. CDR3 region: CSVAMGLNEKLFF. CDR3 bases: TGCAGCGTTGCTATGGGACTTAATGAAAAACTGTTTTTT.

This clone was counted only a few times. This chain joins TRBV6-5 and TRBJ1-4; 9 bases are shared with TRBD1. The germline V gene encodes CDR1 MNHEY and CDR2 SVGAGI. V was pared by 4 bases and J by 5 bases, with 5 bases of the junction left unmatched. The CDR3 extends over 15 amino acids. This CDR3 reads CASSWGTGLNEKLFF. CDR3 bases: TGTGCCAGCAGTTGGGGGACAGGGCTAAATGAAAAACTGTTTTTT.

This chain joins TRBV6-5 and TRBJ2-7; 8 bases line up with TRBD1. V dropped 6 bases and J dropped 8; count of bases not matched to a gene: 6. The length of the CDR3 is 12 residues. Germline V gene lookup returns CDR1 MNHEY and CDR2 SVGAGI. In nucleotides, the CDR3 is TGTGCCAGCAGCACCGGACAGGGCAAGCAGTACTTC. It codes for CASSTGQGKQYF.

This chain connects TRBV5-4 to TRBJ2-5; a possible D gene is TRBD1 (6 bases). The CDR3 contains 14 residues. From germline, CDR1 is SGHNT and CDR2 YYREEE (reference sequence). Trimming stripped 4 bases from V and 5 bases from J, with 15 bases between. This CDR3 reads CASSKPGQAETQYF. CDR3 nucleotides: TGTGCCAGCAGCAAACCGGGACAAGCGGAGACCCAGTACTTC.

The chain joins TRBV7-9 to TRBJ2-1; 7 bases agree with TRBD1. Germline V gene sequence: CDR1 SEHNR, CDR2 FQNEAQ (reference sequence). With V trimmed by 1 base and J by 4 bases, 7 bases remained unmatched. This CDR3 spans 16 amino acids. CDR3 DNA sequence: TGTGCCAGCAGCTTAGTCCATCCAGGGGGTTACAATGAGCAGTTCTTC. Translation gives CASSLVHPGGYNEQFF.

The rearrangement links TRBV7-6 to TRBJ1-4; a possible D gene is TRBD1 (5 bases). Trimming took off 5 bases at V and 2 bases at J, with 12 bases between the two ends. CDR1 is SGHVS, CDR2 FNYEAQ, per germline. The CDR3 is 15 residues long. This CDR3 is CASSPPGGTNEKLFF. CDR3 nucleotides: TGTGCCAGCAGCCCCCCCGGGGGGACTAATGAAAAACTGTTTTTT.

This chain connects TRBV29-1 to TRBJ2-1; 12 nucleotides agree with TRBD2. Germline trimming cut 5 bases from V and 4 bases from J; bases unmatched to any gene: 9. The germline V gene has CDR1 SQVTM and CDR2 ANQGSEA. This CDR3 is 16 amino acids long. As DNA, the CDR3 is TGCAGCGTTCCCGGGCAGCTAGCGGGAGGGTACAATGAGCAGTTCTTC. This sequence encodes CSVPGQLAGGYNEQFF.

This chain uses TRBV18 with TRBJ1-1, with 7 bases lining up with TRBD1. The V gene end was trimmed by 2 bases and the J gene end by 5 bases; junction bases not matched to a gene: 8. There are 15 residues in the CDR3. Germline CDR1 and CDR2: KGHSH and LQKENI. In DNA, the CDR3 is TGTGCCAGCTCACCAAGAGAGGGGGCGCGGACTGAAGCTTTCTTT. This translates into CASSPREGARTEAFF.

The V and J genes are TRBV14 and TRBJ1-6; D perhaps matches TRBD1 (5 bases). This CDR3 has 15 residues. Germline CDR1 and CDR2: SGHDN and FVKESK. V dropped 5 bases and J dropped 9 bases, with 17 bases sitting between them. CDR3 nucleotide sequence: TGTGCCAGCAGCGAGGCAGGGTCGTGGGGTTCACCCCTCCACTTT. Its translation is CASSEAGSWGSPLHF.

J is TRBJ2-2 and V is TRBV5-1, with D maybe TRBD1 (5 bases). Germline CDR1 and CDR2: SGHRS and YFSETQ. CDR3 size: 15 residues. Trimming pared 0 bases from V and 4 bases from J, leaving 10 bases between. CDR3 sequence: CASSLGQGGTGELFF. The CDR3 nucleotides read TGCGCCAGCAGCTTGGGCCAGGGCGGCACCGGGGAGCTGTTTTTT.

This clone has only one observation. The chain employs TRBV29-1 and TRBJ2-1, with 8 bases matching TRBD1. The germline V gene encodes CDR1 SQVTM and CDR2 ANQGSEA. V lost 4 bases and J lost 8; bases outside the gene matches: 10. The CDR3 is 14 residues long. The DNA for the CDR3 is TGCAGCGTTGCTCCAGGACAGGGAAGGTATGAGCAGTTCTTC. It yields the protein CSVAPGQGRYEQFF.

The gene calls are TRBV9 and TRBJ1-2; 10 bases line up with TRBD1. V dropped 3 bases and J dropped 1; count of bases not matched to a gene: 3. Germline CDR1 and CDR2: SGDLS and YYNGEE. This CDR3 is 15 amino acids long. The CDR3 bases are TGTGCCAGCAGCGATAGGGACAGGGGTAACTATGGCTACACCTTC. Translating gives CASSDRDRGNYGYTF.

This clone was seen only once. A junction end diverges from the germline sequence, so it may reflect a read error. The DNA of the CDR3 is TGTTCCAGCAGCTTACTTTGGACAAACGAGCAGTACTTC. It translates to CSSSLLWTNEQYF. The chain joins TRBV7-9 to TRBJ2-7, with D possibly TRBD1 on 5 matching bases. Germline CDR1 is SEHNR and CDR2 is FQNEAQ (reference sequence). The CDR3 contains 13 residues.

This chain joins TRBV5-1 and TRBJ2-5; D is perhaps TRBD1 (6 bases). Trimming removed 4 bases at V and 5 bases at J, with 12 bases between. The CDR3 length is 13 residues. CDR1 and CDR2 (germline): SGHRS, YFSETQ. CDR3 DNA sequence: TGCGCCAGCAGCCCCCGGACAGAGGAGACCCAGTACTTC. It specifies CASSPRTEETQYF. Full variable domain (remainder filled in from reference TRBV5-1 and TRBJ2-5): KAGVTQTPRYLIKTRGQQVTLSCSPISGHRSVSWYQQTPGQGLQFLFEYFSETQRNKGNFPGRFSGRQFSNSRSEMNVSTLELGDSALYLCASSPRTEETQYFGPGTRLLVL.

The chain couples TRBV6-5 to TRBJ2-7; 8 bases are shared with TRBD1. J was trimmed by 6 bases and V by 0 bases; bases with no gene match: 1. This CDR3 contains 13 residues. Germline V gene data show CDR1 as MNHEY and CDR2 as SVGAGI. In DNA, the CDR3 is TGTGCCAGCAGTTACTCGGGGACAGGCGAGCAGTACTTC. Protein: CASSYSGTGEQYF.

Comments on this clone: Other nucleotide sequences in the sample specify the same CDR3. The gene calls are TRBV7-8 and TRBJ2-1; 7 positions agree with TRBD2. The CDR3 has 14 residues. Unmatched junction bases numbered 8, after V lost 5 bases and J lost 7 bases. Germline V gene data show CDR1 as SGHVS and CDR2 as FQNEAQ. CDR3: CASSPRGRGNEQFF. CDR3 DNA: TGTGCCAGCAGCCCTAGAGGGAGGGGTAATGAGCAGTTCTTC.

The chain joins TRBV6-6 to TRBJ1-1; no firm D call. V dropped 4 bases and J dropped 1 base, with 4 bases sitting between them. This CDR3 contains 12 residues. CDR1 is MNHNY and CDR2 is SVGAGI in the germline V gene (reference sequence). CDR3 in amino acids: CASSLQNTEAFF. CDR3 sequence (DNA): TGTGCCAGCAGTTTACAGAACACTGAAGCTTTCTTT.